This T cell receptor (beta chain) is drawn from a study of cytomegalovirus exposure and HLA in healthy donors. Background on the study: As an earlier analysis found, some 180 million T cells yielded 95 million to 130 million unique TCR beta sequences. Study-level points and caveats: Despite most TCR sequences being rare, some public TCRs occurred in many donors. Several V segments, TRBV6-2 and TRBV6-3 among them, could not be told apart and were dropped.

Points on this clone: Its specificity is unknown.

The PCR used 60 Vbeta and 13 Jbeta primers. Assay used: immunoSEQ multiplex PCR; TCRdb lists only in-frame clones, some missing. Its table lists roughly 82,000 clones. V lost 6 bases and J lost 3, with 12 bases in between. The length of the CDR3 is 14 residues. Germline assignment: CDR1 MDHEN and CDR2 SYDVKM. Source material: PBMCs. The chain uses TRBV28 and TRBJ1-5, with D possibly being TRBD1 (5 bases). The receptor was derived from a woman in her fifties or sixties in good health and CMV-seronegative. CDR3 nucleotides: TGTGCCAGCAGATTTGGGGCGAACAATCAGCCCCAGCATTTT. Amino acids: CASRFGANNQPQHF.